This T cell receptor beta chain was documented in a study of blood T cells in healthy people across ages. Overall study results and limits: Unsorted PBMC input precluded a conclusive naive versus antigen-experienced comparison.

Trimming removed 2 bases from V and 9 bases from J, with 22 bases in between. The CDR3 consists of 15 residues. Germline V gene sequence: CDR1 DFQATT, CDR2 SNEGSKA (reference sequence). A sample-barcoded 5' primer and a J-beta primer mix were used in a second PCR of about 7 to 12 cycles. TCRdb re-called the 5' RACE reads with MiXCR, one entry per CDR3 protein. The sample carries roughly 1,500,000 distinct CDR3 sequences, around 39% recorded once. In this sample, this clonotype turned up many times. Its antigen is not known. This receptor was identified in a woman between 18 and 29 years old in good health. The chain recombines TRBV20-1 with TRBJ2-5; no reliable D call. The sequenced sample consisted of blood. CDR3 amino acids: CSARSRTQIQRAQYF. The DNA of the CDR3 is TGCAGTGCTAGATCCCGGACCCAGATCCAACGGGCCCAGTACTTC.